Listed below are T cell receptor beta chains from one sample, sequenced in a study of PD-L1 blockade in urothelial cancer. Assay: immunoSEQ multiplex PCR; the TCRdb copy retains only in-frame clones and omits some. The data hold tens of thousands of clones, with more than 75% observed a single time. This specimen consisted of PBMCs, obtained around atezolizumab (anti-PD-L1) treatment. These receptors all stem from a man aged 50 to 59 with urothelial cancer. The CDR3 runs from the conserved cysteine through the conserved F or W. Each record gives: clone size, J gene, D gene, CDR3 length, V gene, CDR3 protein, CDR3 DNA. The D gene is left open where the match is weak. Clone size is stated in some rows and not others, as once, few, many or a class when expanded.

size: few
J: TRBJ2-1
D: TRBD2
length: 16
V: TRBV4-1
CDR3: CASSPRLAGGNNEQFF
DNA: TGCGCCAGCAGTCCTCGACTAGCGGGGGGTAACAATGAGCAGTTCTTC

size: NA
J: TRBJ2-5
D: TRBD2
length: 14
V: TRBV7-8
CDR3: CASSLGTSRETQYF
DNA: TGTGCCAGCAGCTTAGGGACTAGCCGGGAGACCCAGTACTTC

size: once
J: TRBJ2-2
D: NA
length: 14
V: TRBV12-5
CDR3: CASRYREGTGELFF
DNA: TGTGCTAGTAGATACAGGGAAGGCACCGGGGAGCTGTTTTTT

size: NA
J: TRBJ2-1
D: TRBD2
length: 15
V: TRBV5-1
CDR3: CASTVIAGSYNEQFF
DNA: TGCGCCAGCACCGTGATAGCGGGCTCCTACAATGAGCAGTTCTTC

size: NA
J: TRBJ1-4
D: NA
length: 15
V: TRBV5-1
CDR3: CASSRDSATNEKLFF
DNA: TGCGCCAGCAGCCGAGACAGTGCAACTAATGAAAAACTGTTTTTT

size: NA
J: TRBJ1-4
D: NA
length: 16
V: TRBV25-1
CDR3: CASSEYGVSLNEKLFF
DNA: TGTGCCAGCAGTGAATACGGGGTCAGCCTGAATGAAAAACTGTTTTTT

size: NA
J: TRBJ1-2
D: NA
length: 16
V: TRBV7-2
CDR3: CASSLGGTRTNYGYTF
DNA: TGTGCCAGCAGCTTAGGGGGGACACGGACTAACTATGGCTACACCTTC

size: once
J: TRBJ2-2
D: NA
length: 14
V: TRBV7-2
CDR3: CASSLSEGVSELFF
DNA: TGTGCCAGCAGCCTATCGGAAGGGGTCTCGGAGCTGTTTTTT

size: NA
J: TRBJ1-5
D: TRBD1
length: 15
V: TRBV10-2
CDR3: CASSEDREESQPQHF
DNA: TGCGCCAGCAGTGAGGACAGGGAAGAGAGTCAGCCCCAGCATTTT

size: NA
J: TRBJ1-4
D: NA
length: 11
V: TRBV10-2
CDR3: CASGAEEKLFF
DNA: TGCGCCAGCGGGGCGGAGGAAAAACTGTTTTTT

size: NA
J: TRBJ2-3
D: NA
length: 15
V: TRBV5-8
CDR3: CASSLRGGAPDTQYF
DNA: TGTGCCAGCAGCTTGAGGGGGGGCGCCCCAGATACGCAGTATTTT